This entry lists 19 T cell receptor beta chains sequenced from one sample in a study of PD-1 blockade in classical Hodgkin lymphoma (dated by TCRdb to 2020 to 2022). Libraries were constructed by the immunoSEQ multiplex PCR assay. Drawn from immuneACCESS, this table holds only the in-frame rearrangements with V and J called that TCRdb kept. Clones are partly lost; checked studies trace under half to an unresolved V gene and leave the rest unexplained. For this sample there are about 84,000 clones; 89% appear just once. The ten largest make up roughly a fifth of the sample. The time point label on this specimen signifies: cycle 1 day 1 (C1D1), immediately before nivolumab initiation. All trial patients had relapsed after autologous stem cell transplantation, with cohorts A, B and C differing in prior brentuximab vedotin exposure. The source was peripheral blood mononuclear cells (PBMCs), collected at baseline. The receptors derive from a human donor with classical Hodgkin lymphoma.

The chain carries TRBV6-5 and TRBJ1-5; D is possibly TRBD1 (5 bases). This CDR3 region has 14 residues. The germline V gene has CDR1 MNHEY and CDR2 SVGAGI. V dropped 2 bases and J dropped 7 bases, with 12 bases sitting between them. The chain's CDR3 is CASSYGQGSQPQHF. CDR3 bases: TGTGCCAGCAGTTACGGGCAGGGTTCACAGCCCCAGCATTTT.

Only one count was recorded for this clone. The CDR3 protein is CASTPAGFGYTF. In nucleotides, the CDR3 is TGTGCCAGCACCCCAGCCGGCTTTGGCTACACCTTC. This chain uses TRBV9 with TRBJ1-2; D call uncertain. The length of the CDR3 is 12 residues. Germline V gene data show CDR1 as SGDLS and CDR2 as YYNGEE. V lost 6 bases to trimming and J lost 7 bases, with 13 bases between them.

The chain combines TRBV6-5 with TRBJ2-7; tentatively, D is TRBD1 (6 bases). Germline loops: CDR1 MNHEY, CDR2 SVGAGI. The ends were cut back, 2 bases at V and 6 bases at J, with 11 bases in the middle. The CDR3 runs 13 residues. The CDR3 coding sequence is TGTGCCAGCAGTTACCTTTTGGACAGCGAGCAGTACTTC. Its translation is CASSYLLDSEQYF.

The V call is TRBV6-1, the J call TRBJ2-3; 8 nucleotides line up with TRBD2. The CDR3 has 16 amino acids. Germline CDR1 MNHNS, CDR2 SASEGT. J was trimmed by 6 bases and V by 2 bases; bases with no gene match: 10. The CDR3 nucleotides are TGTGCCAGCAGTGAAATTGGCCGCGGGAGGAAGGATACGCAGTATTTT. This encodes CASSEIGRGRKDTQYF.

This chain uses TRBV30 with TRBJ2-3, with D uncertain. There are 13 residues in the CDR3. CDR1 is GTSNPN, CDR2 SVGIG, per germline (reference sequence). Trimming left V 3 bases short and J 4 bases short, with 11 bases between. The CDR3 DNA reads TGTGCCTGGAGCATGTTAGCTCCAGATACGCAGTATTTT. Translating it yields CAWSMLAPDTQYF.

The rearrangement links TRBV30 to TRBJ2-3, with TRBD1 identical over 7 bases. V lost 2 bases and J lost 0; bases outside the gene matches: 8. The CDR3 is made up of 16 amino acids. CDR1 is GTSNPN and CDR2 is SVGIG in the germline V gene (reference sequence). CDR3 sequence reads: CAWSTGTDRSTDTQYF. The CDR3 nucleotides are TGTGCCTGGAGTACCGGGACAGACCGTAGCACAGATACGCAGTATTTT.

The J gene is TRBJ1-4, the V gene TRBV7-2, with a weak D call TRBD1 (6 bases). Trimming left V 5 bases short and J 7 bases short, with 20 bases between. The CDR3 covers 16 residues. CDR1 is SGHTA and CDR2 is FQGNSA in the germline V gene. CDR3 in DNA: TGTGCCAGCAGCCTACTGGGGGGCCCTAGTGGTGAAAAACTGTTTTTT. Amino acids: CASSLLGGPSGEKLFF.

This chain uses TRBV30 with TRBJ1-5; D unresolved. CDR3 length: 13 amino acids. Per germline, CDR1 GTSNPN and CDR2 SVGIG (reference sequence). The V gene lost 1 base and the J gene lost 7 bases, with 11 bases spanning the gap. The CDR3 reads CAWSEGGQQPQHF. The CDR3 DNA follows: TGTGCCTGGAGTGAGGGAGGGCAGCAGCCCCAGCATTTT.

This clone has only a few counts. The chain couples TRBV4-1 to TRBJ1-1; 9 bases are a match to TRBD1. This CDR3 is 15 amino acids long. CDR1 is MGHRA, CDR2 YSYEKL, per germline. Trimming at V came to 3 bases and at J to 5 bases, leaving 7 bases not matched to a gene. CDR3 amino acids: CASSHETGGKTEAFF. The CDR3 DNA reads TGCGCCAGCAGCCATGAGACAGGGGGAAAAACTGAAGCTTTCTTT.

This chain joins TRBV12-5 and TRBJ1-1, with no clear D. Germline CDR1 reads LGHNT; CDR2 reads FRNRAP. This CDR3 contains 14 residues. Trimming took 3 bases from V and 1 from J, leaving 9 bases between them. The CDR3 spells CASGLVGGNTEAFF. CDR3 coding DNA: TGTGCTAGTGGTTTAGTTGGAGGGAACACTGAAGCTTTCTTT.

A single count supports this clone. The V call is TRBV19, the J call TRBJ1-5; unclear D gene. This CDR3 is built from 15 residues. Trimming took off 3 bases at V and 0 bases at J, with 9 bases between the two ends. Germline loops: CDR1 LNHDA, CDR2 SQIVND (reference sequence). In nucleotides, the CDR3 is TGTGCCAGTAGTATCGCGGTGAATAGCAATCAGCCCCAGCATTTT. This codes for CASSIAVNSNQPQHF.

This chain connects TRBV6-5 to TRBJ2-6; D unresolved. Germline loops: CDR1 MNHEY, CDR2 SVGAGI. This CDR3 spans 14 amino acids. The V end lost 0 bases, the J end lost 1 base, and 1 base lay between the germline ends. CDR3 nucleotides: TGTGCCAGCAGTTACTCATCTGGGGCCAACGTCCTGACTTTC. Its translation: CASSYSSGANVLTF.

DNA for the CDR3: TGTGCCAGCAGCTTAGGTGGCACAGATACGCAGTATTTT. This encodes CASSLGGTDTQYF. The chain joins TRBV6-5 to TRBJ2-3; D is uncertain. The length of the CDR3 is 13 residues. The germline V gene encodes CDR1 MNHEY and CDR2 SVGAGI. V was cut by 6 bases and J by 1 base, with 8 bases left in between.

The rearrangement links TRBV10-1 to TRBJ2-7; D not resolved. This CDR3 has 15 amino acids. The V gene lost 0 bases and the J gene lost 2 bases, with 11 bases spanning the gap. Per the germline V gene, CDR1 is WNHNN and CDR2 is SYGVQD (reference sequence). The CDR3 DNA sequence: TGCGCCAGCAGTGAGTCGCCGGTCACCACCTACGAGCAGTACTTC. It codes for CASSESPVTTYEQYF.

The V gene is TRBV7-2, the J gene TRBJ2-2; TRBD1 aligns across 7 bases. V shed 1 base and J 3 bases; nucleotides not matched to a gene: 5. The CDR3 length is 16 residues. Germline CDR1 reads SGHTA; CDR2 reads FQGNSA. The CDR3 DNA reads as TGTGCCAGCAGCTTAGGGCTAGGGGGCTACACCGGGGAGCTGTTTTTT. Its translation: CASSLGLGGYTGELFF. Looking up the rest from reference TRBV7-2 and TRBJ2-2 gives the full variable domain: GAGVSQSPSNKVTEKGKDVELRCDPISGHTALYWYRQSLGQGLEFLIYFQGNSAPDKSGLPSDRFSAERTGGSVSTLTIQRTQQEDSAVYLCASSLGLGGYTGELFFGEGSRLTVL.

This clone was observed a single time. V gene TRBV7-9 combines with J gene TRBJ2-3, with 8 positions matching TRBD2. The CDR3 is 16 amino acids. The V gene's germline CDR1 is SEHNR and CDR2 FQNEAQ (reference sequence). J gave up 2 bases and V 6 bases, and 10 bases lay outside the gene matches. The CDR3 here is CASSSGLAELTDTQYF. The CDR3 DNA reads as TGTGCCAGCAGTAGTGGACTAGCAGAACTCACAGATACGCAGTATTTT.

The chain is built from TRBV4-1 and TRBJ2-1; D might be TRBD2 (6 bases). This CDR3 contains 16 residues. Germline loops: CDR1 MGHRA, CDR2 YSYEKL. Trimming stripped 0 bases from V and 0 bases from J, with 9 bases between. CDR3 nucleotide sequence: TGCGCCAGCAGCCAAGACTACGGGAGCTCCTACAATGAGCAGTTCTTC. Translating gives CASSQDYGSSYNEQFF.

This chain joins TRBV6-1 and TRBJ1-1, with D unclear. CDR1 MNHNS and CDR2 SASEGT come from the germline V gene. V was clipped by 7 bases and J by 6 bases, with 12 bases between them. The CDR3 consists of 12 residues. The DNA for the CDR3 is TGTGCCAGCACCAATCCGGGCCCTGAAGCTTTCTTT. This sequence encodes CASTNPGPEAFF.

CDR3 loop: CASSPGLAINEQFF. CDR3 nucleotide sequence: TGTGCCAGCAGCCCGGGACTAGCGATCAATGAGCAGTTCTTC. The V call is TRBV7-9, the J call TRBJ2-1; 10 nucleotides line up with TRBD2. CDR3 length equals 14 residues. V gave up 5 bases and J gave up 6 bases; unmatched junction bases: 4. Per germline, CDR1 SEHNR and CDR2 FQNEAQ (reference sequence).